The sample holds one count of the clone carrying this TCR beta chain. Its antigen is not identified. This record comes from a study of identical twins. A single record per CDR3 protein comes from TCRdb applying MiXCR to the 5' RACE reads. In the table there are some 590,000 distinct CDR3 sequences, more than 9% of which are singletons. The junction had 10 bases not matched to a gene; V was cut back by 11 bases and J by 0 bases. The CDR3 length is 18 residues. Points from the study as a whole: Those out-of-frame alpha sequences shared by twins showed an excess of low generation probability. Among beta out-of-frame sequences, excess sharing between twins appeared weaker.

This same sample was also part of a study on yellow fever vaccine responses in identical twins. Per that paper: Twins reportedly mounted vaccine T cell responses that seemed partly convergent, partly personalized.

This receptor was taken from a woman aged 18-30 years in good health. The material sequenced was PBMCs. The genes are TRBV12-3 or TRBV12-4 and TRBJ2-1; 16 bases map to TRBD2. The CDR3 sequence: CAFCPGLAGGLSYNEQFF. In DNA form, the CDR3 reads TGTGCCTTCTGCCCGGGACTAGCGGGAGGGCTCTCCTACAATGAGCAGTTCTTC.